This T cell receptor (beta chain) was captured in a study of T cells in Graves' hyperthyroidism and ophthalmopathy. Amplification of TCR beta CDR3 regions was performed using RNA transcripts as template. First-round RT-PCR targeting the TCR CDR3 was performed with the HTBI primer set. Via MiXCR, TCRdb re-called the multiplex PCR reads, giving one row per CDR3 protein. The sample holds more than 450,000 distinct CDR3 sequences, 14% seen once. Aged 18 to 65, the patients had hyperthyroidism that was newly diagnosed and had lasted under 2 months. The diagnoses drew upon clinical symptoms, serum thyroxine and TRAb, thyroid ultrasound and orbital computed tomography. An approximately 9.4 ml volume of fresh peripheral blood provided the PBMCs. The receptor was isolated from a woman aged 40 to 50 with Graves' hyperthyroidism. The sample taken for sequencing was blood.

CDR3 in amino acids: CASSFTGGGDGTEAFF. Here the CDR3 DNA reads TGTGCCAGTAGTTTCACAGGGGGCGGAGATGGCACTGAAGCTTTCTTT. V usage is TRBV19 and J usage is TRBJ1-1, with 9 nucleotides matching TRBD1. The ends lost 5 bases at V and 4 bases at J; junction bases unmatched: 11. The CDR3 runs to 16 residues. Germline V gene sequence: CDR1 LNHDA, CDR2 SQIVND (reference sequence).